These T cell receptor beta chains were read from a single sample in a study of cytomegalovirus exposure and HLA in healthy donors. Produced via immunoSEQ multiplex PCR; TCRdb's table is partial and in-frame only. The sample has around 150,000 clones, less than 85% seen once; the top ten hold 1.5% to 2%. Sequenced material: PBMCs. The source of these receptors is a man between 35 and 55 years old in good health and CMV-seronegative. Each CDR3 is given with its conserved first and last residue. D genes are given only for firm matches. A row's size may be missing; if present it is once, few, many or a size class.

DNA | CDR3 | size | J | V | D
TGTGCCATCAGTGAGTCACGGGAGGGAGAGACCCAGTACTTC | CAISESREGETQYF | few | TRBJ2-5 | TRBV10-3 | TRBD2
TGTGCCAGCAGTGCCACAGGGGGTAGCAATCAGCCCCAGCATTTT | CASSATGGSNQPQHF | . | TRBJ1-5 | TRBV6-6 | TRBD1
TGTGCCAGCAGCTTAGCTTCCGGGACAGGCTCCTACGAGCAGTACTTC | CASSLASGTGSYEQYF | . | TRBJ2-7 | TRBV7-9 | TRBD1
TGCAGCGTGGGAACAGGGGGTGGCTACACCTTC | CSVGTGGGYTF | few | TRBJ1-2 | TRBV29-1 | TRBD1
TGTGCCAGTAGTTTCCCGGGACTAGCGGGATCACACGAGCAGTACTTC | CASSFPGLAGSHEQYF | . | TRBJ2-7 | TRBV19 | TRBD2
TGTGCCAGCTCGCCCGGCGGGGGGACCATCTACGAGCAGTACTTC | CASSPGGGTIYEQYF | . | TRBJ2-7 | TRBV18 | TRBD2
TGTGCCAGCAGCCACACTAGCGGGGTGCAGTTCTTC | CASSHTSGVQFF | few | TRBJ2-1 | TRBV7-6 | TRBD2
TGTGCCAGCAGCCCTGATTCCCGCGGTATCAATCAGCCCCAGCATTTT | CASSPDSRGINQPQHF | . | TRBJ1-5 | TRBV7-2 | .
TGTGCCAGCAGTGAACTCGGCGGGGGCAATCAGCCCCAGCATTTT | CASSELGGGNQPQHF | . | TRBJ1-5 | TRBV6-1 | .
TGTGCCAGTAGTATAGGCGGACTAGCGATCTACGAGCAGTACTTC | CASSIGGLAIYEQYF | . | TRBJ2-7 | TRBV19 | TRBD2
TGTGCCAGCTCACCTAGTCAGAACACTGAAGCTTTCTTT | CASSPSQNTEAFF | . | TRBJ1-1 | TRBV18 | .
TGCGCCAGCAGCTCGGAACCGGGACACCTGAACACTGAAGCTTTCTTT | CASSSEPGHLNTEAFF | few | TRBJ1-1 | TRBV5-1 | .
TGTGCCAGCGGACAGGGTGTTTACAATGAGCAGTTCTTC | CASGQGVYNEQFF | once | TRBJ2-1 | TRBV7-9 | TRBD1
TGTGCCAGCAGAGCGGAGGCCCTCCACGAGCAGTACTTC | CASRAEALHEQYF | . | TRBJ2-7 | TRBV6-5 | .
TGTGCCAGCAGCTATAGCGGGAGCGACGAGCAGTACTTC | CASSYSGSDEQYF | few | TRBJ2-7 | TRBV14 | TRBD2
TGTGCCAGCAGCGCCCCCCCGTGGGCCAAAAACAGTCAGTACTTC | CASSAPPWAKNSQYF | . | TRBJ2-4 | TRBV7-3 | .
TGCGCCAGCAGCCCCGGGACTAGCTCTAGCGAGACCCAGTACTTC | CASSPGTSSSETQYF | few | TRBJ2-5 | TRBV4-1 | TRBD2
TGTGTCGCGGGGGGTCGCGTCACAGATACGCAGTATTTT | CVAGGRVTDTQYF | . | TRBJ2-3 | TRBV28 | TRBD2
TGTGCCAGCAGCGCCGAACTCTACGAGCAGTACTTC | CASSAELYEQYF | . | TRBJ2-7 | TRBV9 | .
TGTGCCAGCAGCTTACCTGCAGGGGGGCGGCTATACGAGCAGTACTTC | CASSLPAGGRLYEQYF | once | TRBJ2-7 | TRBV7-9 | .
TGTGCCAGCAGTGAACGCTATGGCTACACCTTC | CASSERYGYTF | . | TRBJ1-2 | TRBV6-1 | .
TGCGCCAGCAGTTCTACAGTAACGAACACCGGGGAGCTGTTTTTT | CASSSTVTNTGELFF | . | TRBJ2-2 | TRBV5-1 | .